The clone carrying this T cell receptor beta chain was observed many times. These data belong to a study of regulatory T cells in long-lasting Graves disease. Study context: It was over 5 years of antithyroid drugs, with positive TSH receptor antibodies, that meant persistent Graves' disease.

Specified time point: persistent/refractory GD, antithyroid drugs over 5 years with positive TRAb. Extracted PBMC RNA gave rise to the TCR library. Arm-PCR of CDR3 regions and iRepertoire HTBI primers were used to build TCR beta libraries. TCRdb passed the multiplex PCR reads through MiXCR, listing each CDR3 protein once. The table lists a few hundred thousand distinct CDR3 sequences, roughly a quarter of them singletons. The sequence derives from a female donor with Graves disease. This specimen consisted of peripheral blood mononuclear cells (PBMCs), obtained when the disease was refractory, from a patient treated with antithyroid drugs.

The CDR3 DNA sequence: TGTGCCAGCAGTCCCCCGCTACAATCCTGGTACGAGCAGTACTTC. This encodes CASSPPLQSWYEQYF. The chain has TRBV12-3 or TRBV12-4 and TRBJ2-7; D not certain. Trimming stripped 5 bases from V and 4 bases from J, with 18 bases between. This CDR3 is built from 15 residues.